This T cell receptor (beta chain) was sequenced in a study of identical twins. General study results and limits: Zero-insertion findings could be partly confounded by invariant cells (MAIT and iNKT cells). Conclusions relied on cross-sectional statistical analysis, not following the same donors.

Each CDR3 protein gets one entry after TCRdb re-called the 5' RACE reads with MiXCR. The profile shows 640,000 or so distinct CDR3 sequences, around 6.1% of them singletons. On this clonotype: The antigen remains undetermined.

V was trimmed by 6 bases and J by 5 bases, leaving 14 bases between them. CDR3 length equals 14 residues. CDR1 and CDR2 from the germline V gene are LNHDA and SQIVND (reference sequence). Sequencing was done on a sample of naive T cells sorted from blood. The chain combines TRBV19 with TRBJ1-5; D is possibly TRBD1 (5 bases). The clonotype was recovered from a young man in good health. DNA of the CDR3: TGTGCCAGTAGCTCGTCAGGGTCCTATCAGCCCCAGCATTTT. This translates into CASSSSGSYQPQHF. The whole variable domain, filled in from reference TRBV19 and TRBJ1-5, reads DGGITQSPKYLFRKEGQNVTLSCEQNLNHDAMYWYRQDPGQGLRLIYYSQIVNDFQKGDIAEGYSVSREKKESFPLTVTSAQKNPTAFYLCASSSSGSYQPQHFGDGTRLSIL.